Below are 28 T cell receptor beta chains sequenced from a single sample in a study of blood T cell repertoires in COVID-19. Repertoires were generated with immunoSEQ multiplex PCR, while TCRdb's copy carries only in-frame clones and drops some. The sample includes tens of thousands of clones, more than 75% of them seen just once. What was sequenced was peripheral blood. The receptors stem from a human donor in a cohort sampled during active COVID-19.

This clone came up a few times. The V and J genes are TRBV10-3 and TRBJ1-1; D is unclear. In germline, CDR1 is ENHRY, CDR2 SYGVKD. This CDR3 has 12 residues. The ends were cut back, 2 bases at V and 6 bases at J, with 7 bases in the middle. The CDR3 protein is CAISERTSEAFF. CDR3 nucleotide sequence: TGTGCCATCAGTGAGAGGACTTCTGAAGCTTTCTTT.

The genes are TRBV5-1 and TRBJ2-1; D ambiguous. In germline, CDR1 is SGHRS, CDR2 YFSETQ. The CDR3 totals 12 residues. V dropped 5 bases and J dropped 5 bases, with 8 bases sitting between them. CDR3 protein: CASRRGNNEQFF. CDR3 in DNA: TGCGCCAGCAGGAGAGGAAACAATGAGCAGTTCTTC.

This chain connects TRBV7-2 to TRBJ2-3, with 8 bases lining up with TRBD2. CDR1 is SGHTA and CDR2 is FQGNSA in the germline V gene. The CDR3 spans 15 residues. V shed 3 bases, J shed 1 base, and the junction held 3 bases outside the gene matches. CDR3: CASSFAGGRTDTQYF. The CDR3, as DNA: TGTGCCAGCAGCTTTGCGGGGGGACGCACAGATACGCAGTATTTT.

The chain recombines TRBV7-9 with TRBJ2-7; D is unclear. The CDR3 sequence is 15 residues long. V lost 5 bases and J 2 bases, leaving 16 bases between the germline ends. From germline, CDR1 is SEHNR and CDR2 FQNEAQ (reference sequence). Here the CDR3 reads CASSVGLVRPYEQYF. The CDR3, as DNA: TGTGCCAGCAGCGTCGGGTTGGTCAGACCCTACGAGCAGTACTTC. The full variable domain, completed using reference TRBV7-9 and TRBJ2-7, is DTGVSQNPRHKITKRGQNVTFRCDPISEHNRLYWYRQTLGQGPEFLTYFQNEAQLEKSRLLSDRFSAERPKGSFSTLEIQRTEQGDSAMYLCASSVGLVRPYEQYFGPGTRLTVT.

The chain has TRBV28 and TRBJ1-6; D is possibly TRBD1 (5 bases). Between the trimmed V and J ends, which lost 11 bases and 7 bases, there was a span of 15 bases. CDR3 length: 13 amino acids. Germline CDR1 and CDR2: MDHEN and SYDVKM. The CDR3 DNA reads as TGTGCCGATAGGAGGGGACCCAATTCACCCCTCCACTTT. Amino acids: CADRRGPNSPLHF.

The rearrangement uses TRBV28 and TRBJ1-5; TRBD1 aligns across 8 bases. The CDR3 consists of 17 residues. The J segment lost 1 base and the V segment lost 6 bases, leaving 11 bases of the junction unmatched. CDR1 and CDR2 from the germline V gene are MDHEN and SYDVKM. In DNA, the CDR3 is TGTGCCAGCAGCGAGACCGGACAGGGTTGGAGCAATCAGCCCCAGCATTTT. The encoded protein is CASSETGQGWSNQPQHF. The whole variable domain, remainder taken from reference TRBV28 and TRBJ1-5, is DVKVTQSSRYLVKRTGEKVFLECVQDMDHENMFWYRQDPGLGLRLIYFSYDVKMKEKGDIPEGYSVSREKKERFSLILESASTNQTSMYLCASSETGQGWSNQPQHFGDGTRLSIL.

Details on this clone: Other DNA sequences in the sample encode the same CDR3. The rearrangement joins TRBV7-9 to TRBJ1-2, with D unclear. This CDR3 is 14 amino acids long. The V gene's germline CDR1 is SEHNR and CDR2 FQNEAQ (reference sequence). The V and J ends lost 1 base and 2 bases respectively, with 8 bases between them. The CDR3 sequence is CASSLVQSNYGYTF. CDR3 sequence (DNA): TGTGCCAGCAGCTTAGTACAGTCCAACTATGGCTACACCTTC.

The sample holds one count of this clone. The genes are TRBV18 and TRBJ1-3; unclear D gene. The V end lost 5 bases, the J end lost 4 bases, and 21 bases lay between the germline ends. The CDR3 runs 17 residues. Germline CDR1 and CDR2: KGHSH and LQKENI. The CDR3: CASSALEVTGKGNTIYF. The CDR3 coding sequence is TGTGCCAGCTCAGCGCTGGAAGTGACGGGGAAGGGAAACACCATATATTTT.

This sequence joins TRBV28 and TRBJ2-3; 9 positions match TRBD1. The V and J ends lost 5 bases and 4 bases, in that order; junction bases with no gene match: 7. Germline V gene lookup returns CDR1 MDHEN and CDR2 SYDVKM. This CDR3 is 15 amino acids long. The CDR3: CASSPRGQGPDTQYF. The CDR3 DNA sequence: TGTGCCAGCAGTCCAAGGGGACAGGGTCCAGATACGCAGTATTTT.

The V call is TRBV19, the J call TRBJ1-4; the D gene is possibly TRBD1 (5 bases). The CDR3 extends over 13 amino acids. CDR1 and CDR2 (germline): LNHDA, SQIVND (reference sequence). The germline V and J ends were trimmed by 8 bases and 7 bases, with 14 bases remaining between them. The CDR3 loop is CASQQGNSEKLFF. The CDR3 DNA reads as TGTGCCAGTCAGCAGGGAAATAGTGAAAAACTGTTTTTT.

The rearrangement links TRBV10-3 to TRBJ2-3; 9 positions match TRBD2. Trimming cost V 10 bases and J 4 bases; bases outside gene matches: 9. CDR1 is ENHRY, CDR2 SYGVKD, per germline. This CDR3 is 14 amino acids long. The CDR3 region has the DNA TGTGCCACCAAGGGCGGGGGGGCCCCAGATACGCAGTATTTT. Protein sequence: CATKGGGAPDTQYF.

The gene calls are TRBV5-4 and TRBJ2-5; 9 bases are a match to TRBD2. V shed 1 base, J shed 3 bases, and the junction held 1 base outside the gene matches. This CDR3 contains 14 residues. From germline, CDR1 is SGHNT and CDR2 YYREEE (reference sequence). CDR3 in DNA: TGTGCCAGCAGCTTGAGCGGGGGGAAAGAGACCCAGTACTTC. It translates to CASSLSGGKETQYF. Together with reference TRBV5-4 and TRBJ2-5, the CDR3 gives the full variable domain: ETGVTQSPTHLIKTRGQQVTLRCSSQSGHNTVSWYQQALGQGPQFIFQYYREEENGRGNFPPRFSGLQFPNYSSELNVNALELDDSALYLCASSLSGGKETQYFGPGTRLLVL.

J is TRBJ2-3 and V is TRBV6-1, with D perhaps TRBD1 (5 bases). Germline values: CDR1 MNHNS, CDR2 SASEGT. The germline V and J ends were trimmed by 3 bases and 7 bases, with 8 bases remaining between them. The CDR3 is made up of 12 amino acids. The CDR3 nucleotides are TGTGCCAGCAGTGAGAACAGGCATACGCAGTATTTT. It specifies CASSENRHTQYF.

V and J are TRBV9 and TRBJ2-1; 8 nucleotides agree with TRBD1. This CDR3 has 14 residues. The germline V gene encodes CDR1 SGDLS and CDR2 YYNGEE. Trimming at V came to 3 bases and at J to 8 bases, leaving 7 bases not matched to a gene. The CDR3 spells CASSGQGFGDEQFF. For the CDR3, the DNA is TGTGCCAGCAGCGGACAGGGGTTTGGCGATGAGCAGTTCTTC.

The genes are TRBV27 and TRBJ2-2; 8 bases are shared with TRBD1. J gave up 3 bases and V 8 bases, and 5 bases lay outside the gene matches. From germline, CDR1 is MNHEY and CDR2 SMNVEV (reference sequence). This CDR3 region has 14 residues. CDR3 region: CASPGGQDTGELFF. In nucleotides, the CDR3 is TGTGCCAGCCCTGGGGGACAGGACACCGGGGAGCTGTTTTTT.

The V and J genes are TRBV19 and TRBJ1-2; TRBD1 matches at 7 bases. The V gene end was trimmed by 4 bases and the J gene end by 4 bases; junction bases not matched to a gene: 6. The CDR3 runs to 14 residues. Germline V gives CDR1 LNHDA, CDR2 SQIVND (reference sequence). The chain's CDR3 is CASSNAGTVYGYTF. The CDR3, as DNA: TGTGCCAGTAGTAACGCCGGGACAGTCTATGGCTACACCTTC.

The rearrangement uses TRBV6-6 and TRBJ1-2; D is uncertain. Germline CDR1 is MNHNY and CDR2 is SVGAGI (reference sequence). The length of the CDR3 is 12 residues. Trimming took 6 bases from V and 1 from J, leaving 6 bases between them. The CDR3 sequence: CASRANNYGYTF. The CDR3 DNA follows: TGTGCCAGCAGGGCCAATAACTATGGCTACACCTTC.

The table lists this clone with a count of one. The gene calls are TRBV5-4 and TRBJ2-1; 14 bases are shared with TRBD2. The CDR3 totals 15 residues. CDR1 and CDR2 from the germline V gene are SGHNT and YYREEE (reference sequence). J was trimmed by 8 bases and V by 3 bases; bases with no gene match: 4. CDR3 region: CASSYTTSGGDEQFF. The CDR3 coding sequence is TGTGCCAGCAGCTACACGACTAGCGGGGGGGATGAGCAGTTCTTC.

This clone was seen more than once but under ten times. The rearrangement joins TRBV6-5 to TRBJ1-2; possible D gene TRBD1, 5 bases. The CDR3 has 15 amino acids. In germline, CDR1 is MNHEY, CDR2 SVGAGI. Trimming stripped 0 bases from V and 7 bases from J, with 15 bases between. In nucleotides, the CDR3 is TGTGCCAGCAGTTACTCGACGGGGGACTCACGTGGCTACACCTTC. This sequence encodes CASSYSTGDSRGYTF.

This sequence joins TRBV7-9 and TRBJ2-5; tentatively, D is TRBD2 (6 bases). The germline V gene has CDR1 SEHNR and CDR2 FQNEAQ (reference sequence). The CDR3 runs 18 residues. Trimming left V 9 bases short and J 0 bases short, with 26 bases between. The CDR3 DNA reads as TGTGCCAGTCCGCCAGGTCCGCCCCCCCCGGGGGACCAAGAGACCCAGTACTTC. This sequence encodes CASPPGPPPPGDQETQYF.

This clone has only a few counts. The rearrangement links TRBV7-2 to TRBJ2-3; 10 positions match TRBD2. This CDR3 has 15 residues. Germline CDR1 SGHTA, CDR2 FQGNSA. Trimming at V came to 3 bases and at J to 4 bases, leaving 4 bases not matched to a gene. In DNA form, the CDR3 reads TGTGCCAGCAGCTTCAGCGGGGGGGCGGCAGATACGCAGTATTTT. Encoded protein: CASSFSGGAADTQYF.

V and J are TRBV15 and TRBJ2-1; 15 bases fit TRBD2. Germline CDR1 and CDR2: LNHNV and YYDKDF (reference sequence). The CDR3 runs to 16 residues. The junction had 6 bases not matched to a gene; V was cut back by 0 bases and J by 12 bases. The CDR3 spells CATSRDGTSGGLRQFF. The CDR3 DNA follows: TGTGCCACCAGCAGAGATGGGACTAGCGGGGGGCTGAGGCAGTTCTTC.

The rearrangement uses TRBV25-1 and TRBJ2-1; 10 bases align to TRBD1. V lost 0 bases to trimming and J lost 10 bases; unmatched junction nucleotides: 6. Germline V gene data show CDR1 as MGHDK and CDR2 as SYGVNS. CDR3 length: 15 amino acids. The CDR3 region is CASSEYRTGGSEQFF. The CDR3, as DNA: TGTGCCAGCAGTGAATATCGGACAGGGGGGTCGGAGCAGTTCTTC.

V is TRBV7-9 and J is TRBJ2-7, with TRBD1 matching over 8 bases. The germline V gene encodes CDR1 SEHNR and CDR2 FQNEAQ (reference sequence). V was pared by 5 bases and J by 6 bases, with 9 bases of the junction left unmatched. The length of the CDR3 is 14 residues. DNA of the CDR3: TGTGCCAGCAGCACCCGGACAGGGCCTAGCGAGCAGTACTTC. Translation: CASSTRTGPSEQYF.

The CDR3 region is CASSFQAPSGETQYF. The CDR3 coding sequence is TGCGCCAGCAGCTTCCAGGCCCCTTCTGGGGAGACCCAGTACTTC. The chain carries TRBV5-1 and TRBJ2-5; D uncertain. The ends were cut back, 2 bases at V and 5 bases at J, with 16 bases in the middle. CDR3 length equals 15 residues. The V gene's germline CDR1 is SGHRS and CDR2 YFSETQ.

The chain employs TRBV5-1 and TRBJ2-2, with 7 bases that match TRBD1. The CDR3 runs 16 residues. Germline trimming cut 4 bases from V and 0 bases from J; bases unmatched to any gene: 6. Germline V gene lookup returns CDR1 SGHRS and CDR2 YFSETQ. The CDR3 nucleotides read TGCGCCAGCAGCGGGAGACAGGGAGCGAACACCGGGGAGCTGTTTTTT. It translates to CASSGRQGANTGELFF.

The rearrangement uses TRBV3-1 (or the pseudogene TRBV3-2) and TRBJ1-1; 10 nucleotides match TRBD1. The ends lost 4 bases at V and 5 bases at J; junction bases unmatched: 7. CDR1 and CDR2 from the germline V gene are LGHDT and YNNKEL (reference sequence). The CDR3 consists of 15 residues. The CDR3 DNA reads as TGTGCCAGCAGCCCAAGGAGGACAGGGGGAACTGAAGCTTTCTTT. This translates into CASSPRRTGGTEAFF.

In this sample, this clone turned up once. This sequence joins TRBV7-2 and TRBJ2-3; TRBD2 matches at 14 bases. This CDR3 comprises 17 residues. V lost 1 base to trimming and J lost 6 bases; unmatched junction nucleotides: 6. Germline V gene sequence: CDR1 SGHTA, CDR2 FQGNSA. The chain's CDR3 is CASSLGLAGGPFDTQYF. CDR3 bases: TGTGCCAGCAGCTTAGGACTAGCGGGGGGGCCTTTTGATACGCAGTATTTT.